This record looks at one T cell receptor (beta chain) sequence and its context. No cognate antigen has been identified for it. No base qualities exist here, and no much larger clone lies one base off it. These data are taken from a study of cytomegalovirus exposure and HLA in healthy donors (dated by TCRdb to between 2016 and 2019). Turning to the overall study: A later analysis indicated that the roughly 130 validation repertoires were generated on the platform also employed for the approximately 670 repertoires of the first cohort. To predict cytomegalovirus infection status, the study combined high-throughput TCR immunosequencing, statistical association of individual TCRs with disease status, and machine learning. Besides the first cohort of about 730 subjects, a separate validation cohort made up of around 120 different subjects was used. The study was designed to test whether signatures of past pathogen exposure could be identified by cataloging public T cell receptors.

Donors formed part of the validation cohort, which comprised 120 subjects and was distinct from the first cohort of over 500 subjects. Library creation used the immunoSEQ multiplex PCR assay. On the study's bioinformatics: To diagnose cytomegalovirus status from the catalog of TCR beta chain sequences, a statistical classification framework was built. The immuneACCESS repertoire file appears here via TCRdb, limited to in-frame rearrangements. These files lack a portion of the clones; in checked studies, under half of the deficit traces to unresolved V genes, and the cause of the others is not known. Clone size and V and J calls were adopted from that table, with D and trimming inferred from the DNA. For this sample the table gives some 350,000 clones, of which around 90% were detected only once. In total, the top ten clones hold over 1% of the sample. The research as a whole found: Most TCR sequences were observed very rarely across donors, whereas some public TCRs were present in many individuals. In the study, approximately 160 TCR beta chains were listed as associated with cytomegalovirus. The validation cohort had no HLA typing available for a later analysis, so co-occurrence within that cohort was assessed over all 120 or so repertoires. The classifier was reported to diagnose cytomegalovirus status with high specificity and sensitivity in both the original and validation cohorts. A few of the identified cytomegalovirus-associated TCR beta chains were confirmed in vitro to be specific for cytomegalovirus antigens. It was suggested by the authors that the approach could potentially be generalized to other disease states and immunological phenotypes. In a later analysis, TCRs clustered in the first cohort were found to also tend to co-occur in the 110 or so validation repertoires, with approximately 93% of cluster scores above 0.

Sequencing was done on a sample of PBMCs. The TCR was taken from a woman between 25 and 40 years old in good health and CMV-seropositive.

This receptor carries the CDR3 CAWSVRGARYQETQYF. The DNA sequence is TGTGCCTGGAGTGTACGCGGGGCTCGGTACCAAGAGACCCAGTACTTC. Rearrangement joined TRBV30 to TRBJ2-5, and perhaps TRBD2 as D gene, on 6 matching bases. Measured from the cysteine to the phenylalanine, the CDR3 is 16 residues long. Only the CDR3 region is kept as DNA, spanning 48 bases read in frame from base 1. V drops 0 bases and J drops 0 bases, leaving 14 bases in between. The germline V gene (reference sequence) sets CDR1 to GTSNPN and CDR2 to SVGIG.